The clone carrying this TCR beta chain turned up a few times. Its antigen is as yet unknown. TCR beta VDJ and CDR3 profiles were obtained from a genomic DNA template. TCRdb re-derived calls from the reads in MiXCR, one entry per CDR3 protein. The sample comprises under 200,000 distinct CDR3 sequences, less than 60% of which are singletons, and 8% to 10% rests with the top ten. These data come from a study of CD8+CD57+ T cells in acquired aplastic anemia. The study's findings and limits: Significance was not reached for CD8+ Simpson's diversity between patients and controls.

Patients chosen for sequencing had shown CD8+CD57+ cell expansion by flow cytometry. The ends lost 1 base at V and 9 bases at J; junction bases unmatched: 11. CDR1 is DFQATT, CDR2 SNEGSKA, per germline (reference sequence). This CDR3 is 14 amino acids long. This clonotype was obtained from a human donor with aplastic anemia. The chain is built from TRBV20-1 and TRBJ1-2; 7 bases map to TRBD1. Sequenced input: sorted CD4+, CD8+, or CD8+CD57+ T cells (not recorded which) from PBMCs. CDR3 in DNA: TGCAGTGCTAGAGCGAACAGGGGCGAGGGGCGCTACACCTTC. Amino acid sequence: CSARANRGEGRYTF.